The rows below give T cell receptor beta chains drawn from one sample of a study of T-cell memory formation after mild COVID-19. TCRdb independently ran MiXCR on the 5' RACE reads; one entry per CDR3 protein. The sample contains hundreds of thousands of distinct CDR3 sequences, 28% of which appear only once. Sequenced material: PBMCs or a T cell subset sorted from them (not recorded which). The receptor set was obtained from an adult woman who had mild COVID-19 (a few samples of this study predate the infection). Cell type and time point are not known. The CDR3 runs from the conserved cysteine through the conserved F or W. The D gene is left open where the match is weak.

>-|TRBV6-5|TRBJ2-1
CASSYSTPLSFF
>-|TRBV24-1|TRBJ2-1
CATSDPSLSSYNEQFF
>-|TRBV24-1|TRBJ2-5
CATSDPTDSRREETQYF
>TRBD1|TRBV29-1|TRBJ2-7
CSVGTGRASYEQYF
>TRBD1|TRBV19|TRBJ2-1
CASSVDRDSYNEQFF
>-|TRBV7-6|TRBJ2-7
CATSLGGSYEQYF
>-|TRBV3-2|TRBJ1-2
CASSQGLYGYTF
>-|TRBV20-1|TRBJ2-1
CSARRGAKNEQFF
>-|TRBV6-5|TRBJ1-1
CASSYISGGGTEAFF
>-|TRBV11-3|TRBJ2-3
CASSSVSDTQYF
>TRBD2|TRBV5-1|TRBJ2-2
CASSLEAGGVTGELFF
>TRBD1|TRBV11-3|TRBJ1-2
CASSLDSGTGDGYTF
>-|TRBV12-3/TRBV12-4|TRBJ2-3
CASSRGTDHTQYF
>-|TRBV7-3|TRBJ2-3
CASSSPAADTQYF
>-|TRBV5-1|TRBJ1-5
CASSLYGNQPQHF
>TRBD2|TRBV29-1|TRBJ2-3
CSVTSGSIDTQYF
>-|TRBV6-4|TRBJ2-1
CASSARVPWDEQFF
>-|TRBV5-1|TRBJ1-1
CASSRERNTEAFF
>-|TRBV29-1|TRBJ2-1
CSVAHLAESSYNEQFF
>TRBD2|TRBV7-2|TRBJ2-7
CASSIGLAYEQYF
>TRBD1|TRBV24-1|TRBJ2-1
CATGAGTGGNEQFF
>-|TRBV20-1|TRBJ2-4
CSAARENIQYF
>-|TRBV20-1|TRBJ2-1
CSAHGSGNEQFF
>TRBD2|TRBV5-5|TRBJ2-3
CASSLGLAGDTQYF
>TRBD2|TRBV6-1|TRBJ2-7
CASRAPGLAKYEQYF
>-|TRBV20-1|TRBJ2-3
CSALGRVDTQYF
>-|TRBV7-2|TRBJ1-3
CASTQRSVGGNTIYF
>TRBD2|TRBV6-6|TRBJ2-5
CASSYGASGGALRETQYF